The source of this T cell receptor beta chain is a study of blood T cell repertoires in COVID-19. About the study: COVID-19 samples, acute and convalescent, were from the United States, Italy and Spain.

Trimming took 8 bases from V and 5 from J; bases not matched to a gene: 9. Germline lookup yields CDR1 SEHNR and CDR2 FQNEAQ (reference sequence). CDR3 length: 15 residues. The data were produced by immunoSEQ multiplex PCR, yet TCRdb's version contains in-frame clones alone and is incomplete. In the table there are 150,000 to 200,000 clones, around 80% of which are singletons. Sample: peripheral blood. This clonotype was obtained from a man in his sixties with acute or convalescent COVID-19. The V and J genes are TRBV7-9 and TRBJ2-7; TRBD2 agrees at 13 bases. In nucleotides, the CDR3 is TGTGCCAGCGCACTGACTAGCGGGAGGCTCCACGAGCAGTACTTC. Encoded protein: CASALTSGRLHEQYF. Together with reference TRBV7-9 and TRBJ2-7, the CDR3 gives the full variable domain: DTGVSQNPRHKITKRGQNVTFRCDPISEHNRLYWYRQTLGQGPEFLTYFQNEAQLEKSRLLSDRFSAERPKGSFSTLEIQRTEQGDSAMYLCASALTSGRLHEQYFGPGTRLTVT.